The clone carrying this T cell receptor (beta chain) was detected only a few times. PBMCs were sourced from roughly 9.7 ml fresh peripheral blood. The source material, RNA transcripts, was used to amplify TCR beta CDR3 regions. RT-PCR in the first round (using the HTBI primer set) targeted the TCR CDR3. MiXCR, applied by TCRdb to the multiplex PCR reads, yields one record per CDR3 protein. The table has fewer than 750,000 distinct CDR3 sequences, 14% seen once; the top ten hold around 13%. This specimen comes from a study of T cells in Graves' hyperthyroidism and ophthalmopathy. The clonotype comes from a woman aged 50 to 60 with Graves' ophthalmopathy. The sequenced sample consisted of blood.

CDR3 sequence (DNA): TGCAGCGTTGAAGGGTGGGGGAACAATGAGCAGTTCTTC. This gives the protein CSVEGWGNNEQFF. The chain couples TRBV29-1 to TRBJ2-1, with D perhaps matching TRBD1 or TRBD2 (5 bases each). The V end lost 1 base, the J end lost 5 bases, and 9 bases lay between the germline ends. This CDR3 contains 13 residues. Germline V CDR1 and CDR2: SQVTM, ANQGSEA.